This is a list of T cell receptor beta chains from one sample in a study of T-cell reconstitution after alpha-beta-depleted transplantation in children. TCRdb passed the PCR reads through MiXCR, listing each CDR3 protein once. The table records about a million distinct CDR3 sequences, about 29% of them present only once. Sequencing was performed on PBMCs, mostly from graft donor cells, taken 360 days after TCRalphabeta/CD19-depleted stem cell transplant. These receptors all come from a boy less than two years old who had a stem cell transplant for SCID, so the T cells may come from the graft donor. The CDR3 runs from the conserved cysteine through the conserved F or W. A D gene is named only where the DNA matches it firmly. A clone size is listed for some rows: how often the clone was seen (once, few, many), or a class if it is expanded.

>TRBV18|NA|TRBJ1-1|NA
TGTGCCAGCTCGGCATCAGGGAACACTGAAGCTTTCTTT
CASSASGNTEAFF
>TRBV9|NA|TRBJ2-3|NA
TGTGCCAGCAGCGAAAACCCTAACACAGATACGCAGTATTTT
CASSENPNTDTQYF
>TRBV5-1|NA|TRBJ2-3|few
TGCGCCAGCAGGGGAAGCCGGGCAGGTCAGACAGATACGCAGTATTTT
CASRGSRAGQTDTQYF
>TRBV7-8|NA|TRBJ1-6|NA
TGTGCCAGCAGCTTAGACCGGGTCAGCCATTCACCCCTCCACTTT
CASSLDRVSHSPLHF
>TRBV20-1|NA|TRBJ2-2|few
TGCAGTGCTAGCAAGAACACCGGGGAGCTGTTTTTT
CSASKNTGELFF
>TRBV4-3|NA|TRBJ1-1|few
TGCGCCAGCAGCCAAGATCCCGGTCTATGGGTGAACACTGAAGCTTTCTTT
CASSQDPGLWVNTEAFF
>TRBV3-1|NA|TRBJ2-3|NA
TGTGCCAGCAGCCAAGCGGTGGGGGGCCATGATACGCAGTATTTT
CASSQAVGGHDTQYF
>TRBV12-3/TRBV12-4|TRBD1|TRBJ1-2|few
TGTGCCAGCAGTTTTGGCCAGGGGGCCGGTGGCTACACCTTC
CASSFGQGAGGYTF
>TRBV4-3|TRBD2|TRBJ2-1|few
TGCGCCAGCAGCCAAGAGGGTTCGGGACTAGCGGGGGGCGATGAGCAGTTCTTC
CASSQEGSGLAGGDEQFF
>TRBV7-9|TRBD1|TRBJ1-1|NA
TGTGCCAGCAGCTTAGAGGGGGCTGGAGCTTTCTTT
CASSLEGAGAFF
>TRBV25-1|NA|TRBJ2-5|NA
TGTGCCAGCAGTGAATTTGTAGGGAAGGGGGGAGAGACCCAGTACTTC
CASSEFVGKGGETQYF
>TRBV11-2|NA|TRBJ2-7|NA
TGTGCCAGCAGCTTAGATCGGGTACATTACTACGAGCAGTACTTC
CASSLDRVHYYEQYF
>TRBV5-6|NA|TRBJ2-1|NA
TGTGCCAGCAGCTTGTCCTTGAGAGATGAGCAGTTCTTC
CASSLSLRDEQFF
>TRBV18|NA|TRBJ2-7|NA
TGTGCCAGCTCACCCCGGTCCGGGGGATCCTACGAGCAGTACTTC
CASSPRSGGSYEQYF
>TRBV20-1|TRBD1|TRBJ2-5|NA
TGCAGTGCTAGGCGGAGGACAGGGGCTCTCAGGGCCCAAGAGACCCAGTACTTC
CSARRRTGALRAQETQYF
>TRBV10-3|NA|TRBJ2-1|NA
TGTGCCATCAGTGAGATATATGGGGGACCAAGCACCCGCAATGAGCAGTTCTTC
CAISEIYGGPSTRNEQFF
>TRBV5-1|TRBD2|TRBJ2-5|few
TGCGCCAGCAGCTCTAGCGGGGGGCTGTTCGAGACCCAGTACTTC
CASSSSGGLFETQYF
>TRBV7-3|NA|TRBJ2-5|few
TGTGCCAGCAGCTCGTACGGGGAAGCAGGAGAGACCCAGTACTTC
CASSSYGEAGETQYF
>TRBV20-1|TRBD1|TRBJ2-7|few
TGCAGTGCTAGAGGACAGGGACCTTCCTACGAGCAGTACTTC
CSARGQGPSYEQYF
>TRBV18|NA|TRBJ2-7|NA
TGTGCCAGCTCACCCAGGGACACCGACTACGAGCAGTACTTC
CASSPRDTDYEQYF
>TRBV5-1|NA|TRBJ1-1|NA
TGCGCCAGCAGCTTGGTCTCTGGCCCCAACACTGAAGCTTTCTTT
CASSLVSGPNTEAFF
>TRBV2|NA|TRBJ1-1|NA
TGTGCCAGCAGTGGGAGGGAGAACACGAACACTGAAGCTTTCTTT
CASSGRENTNTEAFF
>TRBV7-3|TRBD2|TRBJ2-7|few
TGTGCCAGCAGTTCTAGCGGGGGGAGCGACGAGCAGTACTTC
CASSSSGGSDEQYF
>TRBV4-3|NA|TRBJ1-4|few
TGCGCCAGCAGCCAAGTTAGTGAAAAACTGTTTTTT
CASSQVSEKLFF
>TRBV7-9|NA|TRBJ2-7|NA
TGTGCCAGCAGCCAATGGGCCTACGAGCAGTACTTC
CASSQWAYEQYF
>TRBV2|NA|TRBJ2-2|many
TGTGCCAGCAGCGGGGGGGAGCTGTTTTTT
CASSGGELFF
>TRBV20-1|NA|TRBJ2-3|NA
TGCAGTGCTAGAGGTACCAAGGGGTCCACAGATACGCAGTATTTT
CSARGTKGSTDTQYF
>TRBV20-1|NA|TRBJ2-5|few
TGCAGTGCTAGGCGGGGCCCGGAGACCCAGTACTTC
CSARRGPETQYF
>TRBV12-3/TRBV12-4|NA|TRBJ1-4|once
TGTGCCAGCAGCTTAACGGGGAGACTAAGTCTGTTTTTT
CASSLTGRLSLFF
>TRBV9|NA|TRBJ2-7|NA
TGTGCCAGCAGCGTAGGCCCCGGGACGGCCTACGAGCAGTACTTC
CASSVGPGTAYEQYF
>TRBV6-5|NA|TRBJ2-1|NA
TGTGCCAGCAGTTACTCGAGGGGGACACCCTACAATGAGCAGTTCTTC
CASSYSRGTPYNEQFF